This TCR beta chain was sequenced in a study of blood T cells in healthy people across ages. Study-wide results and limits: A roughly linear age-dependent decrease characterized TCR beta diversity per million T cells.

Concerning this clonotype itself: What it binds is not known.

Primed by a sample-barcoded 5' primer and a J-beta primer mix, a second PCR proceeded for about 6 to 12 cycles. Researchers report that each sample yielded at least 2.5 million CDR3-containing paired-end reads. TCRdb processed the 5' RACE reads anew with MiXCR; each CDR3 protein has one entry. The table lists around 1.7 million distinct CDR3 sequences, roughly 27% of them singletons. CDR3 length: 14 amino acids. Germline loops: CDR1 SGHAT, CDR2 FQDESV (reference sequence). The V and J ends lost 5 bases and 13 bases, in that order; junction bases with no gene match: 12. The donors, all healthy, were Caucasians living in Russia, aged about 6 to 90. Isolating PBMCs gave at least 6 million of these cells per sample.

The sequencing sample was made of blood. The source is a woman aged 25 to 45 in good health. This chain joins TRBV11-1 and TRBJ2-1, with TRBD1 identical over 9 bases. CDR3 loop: CASSTGQGKETQFF. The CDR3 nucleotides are TGTGCCAGCAGCACGGGACAGGGAAAAGAGACCCAGTTCTTC. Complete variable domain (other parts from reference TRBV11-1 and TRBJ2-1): EAEVAQSPRYKITEKSQAVAFWCDPISGHATLYWYRQILGQGPELLVQFQDESVVDDSQLPKDRFSAERLKGVDSTLKIQPAELGDSAMYLCASSTGQGKETQFFGPGTRLTVL.